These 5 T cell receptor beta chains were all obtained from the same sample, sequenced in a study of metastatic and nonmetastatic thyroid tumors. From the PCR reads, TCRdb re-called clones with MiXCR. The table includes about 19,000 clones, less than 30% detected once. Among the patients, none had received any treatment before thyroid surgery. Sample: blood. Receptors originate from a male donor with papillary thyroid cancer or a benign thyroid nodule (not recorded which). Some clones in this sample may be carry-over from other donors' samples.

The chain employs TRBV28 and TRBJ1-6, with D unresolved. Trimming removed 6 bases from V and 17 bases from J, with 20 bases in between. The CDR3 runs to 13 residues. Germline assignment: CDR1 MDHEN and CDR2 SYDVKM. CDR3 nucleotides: TGTGCCAGCAGACCCCAAGCCGGCGGGCCTTTCCACTTT. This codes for CASRPQAGGPFHF.

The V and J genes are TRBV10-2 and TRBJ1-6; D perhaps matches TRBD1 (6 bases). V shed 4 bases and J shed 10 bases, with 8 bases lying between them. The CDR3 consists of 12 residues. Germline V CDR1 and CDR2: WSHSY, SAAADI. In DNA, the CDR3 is TGCGCCAGCAGTGGACAGGACTCACCCCTCCACTTT. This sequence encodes CASSGQDSPLHF.

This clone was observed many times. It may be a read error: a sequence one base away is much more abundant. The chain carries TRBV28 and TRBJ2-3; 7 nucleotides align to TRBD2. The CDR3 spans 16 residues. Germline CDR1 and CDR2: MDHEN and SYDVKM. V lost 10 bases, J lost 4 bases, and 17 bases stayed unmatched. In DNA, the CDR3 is TGTGCCACCGGCCTACCCGAGACTAGCATTGCAGATACGCAGTATTTT. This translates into CATGLPETSIADTQYF. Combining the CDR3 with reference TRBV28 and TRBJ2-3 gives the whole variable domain DVKVTQSSRYLVKRTGEKVFLECVQDMDHENMFWYRQDPGLGLRLIYFSYDVKMKEKGDIPEGYSVSREKKERFSLILESASTNQTSMYLCATGLPETSIADTQYFGPGTRLTVL.

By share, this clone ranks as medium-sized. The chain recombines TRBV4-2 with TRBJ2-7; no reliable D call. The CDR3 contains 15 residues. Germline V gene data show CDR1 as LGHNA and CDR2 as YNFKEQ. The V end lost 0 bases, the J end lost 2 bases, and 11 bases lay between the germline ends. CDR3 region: CASSQDQDTAYEQYF. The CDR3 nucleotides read TGTGCCAGCAGCCAAGATCAGGATACCGCCTACGAGCAGTACTTC.

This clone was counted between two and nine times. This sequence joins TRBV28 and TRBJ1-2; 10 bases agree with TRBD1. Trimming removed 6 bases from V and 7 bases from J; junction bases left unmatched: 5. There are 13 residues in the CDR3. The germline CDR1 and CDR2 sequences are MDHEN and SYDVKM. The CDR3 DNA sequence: TGTGCCAGCAGACGACAGGGGGCGTTTGGCTACACCTTC. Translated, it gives CASRRQGAFGYTF.